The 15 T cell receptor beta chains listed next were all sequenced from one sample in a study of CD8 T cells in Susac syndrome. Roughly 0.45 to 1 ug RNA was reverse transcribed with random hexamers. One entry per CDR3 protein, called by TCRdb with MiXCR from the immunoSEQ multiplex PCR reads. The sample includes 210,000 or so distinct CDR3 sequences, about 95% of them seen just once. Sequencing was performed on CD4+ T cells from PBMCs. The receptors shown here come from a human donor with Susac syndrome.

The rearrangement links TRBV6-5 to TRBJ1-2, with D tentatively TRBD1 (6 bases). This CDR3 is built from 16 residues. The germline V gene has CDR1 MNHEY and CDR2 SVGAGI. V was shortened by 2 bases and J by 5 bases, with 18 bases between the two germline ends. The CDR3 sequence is CASSYPTGFGFYGYTF. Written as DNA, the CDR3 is TGTGCCAGCAGTTACCCGACAGGTTTCGGGTTTTATGGCTACACCTTC.

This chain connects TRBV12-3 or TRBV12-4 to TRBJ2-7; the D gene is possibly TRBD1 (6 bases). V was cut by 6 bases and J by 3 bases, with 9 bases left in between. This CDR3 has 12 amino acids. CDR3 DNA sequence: TGTGCCAGCAGGGACAGTGGCTACGAGCAGTACTTC. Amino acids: CASRDSGYEQYF.

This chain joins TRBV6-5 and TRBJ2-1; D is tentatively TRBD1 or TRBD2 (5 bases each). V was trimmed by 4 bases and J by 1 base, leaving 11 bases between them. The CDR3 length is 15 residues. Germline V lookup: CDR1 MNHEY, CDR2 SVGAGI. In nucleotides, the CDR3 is TGTGCCAGCAGTTGGGGGACGGTGTCCTACAATGAGCAGTTCTTC. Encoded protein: CASSWGTVSYNEQFF.

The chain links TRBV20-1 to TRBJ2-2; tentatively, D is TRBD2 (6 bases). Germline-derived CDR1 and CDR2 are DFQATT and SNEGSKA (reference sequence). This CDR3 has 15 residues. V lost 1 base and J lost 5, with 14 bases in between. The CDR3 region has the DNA TGCAGTGCTAGAGCCCCGGTTGGAGGGACCGGGGAGCTGTTTTTT. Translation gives CSARAPVGGTGELFF.

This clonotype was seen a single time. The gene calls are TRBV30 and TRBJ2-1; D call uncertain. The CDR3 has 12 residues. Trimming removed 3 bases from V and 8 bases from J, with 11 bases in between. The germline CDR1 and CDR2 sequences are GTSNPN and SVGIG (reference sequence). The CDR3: CAWRPGWDEQFF. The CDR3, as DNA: TGTGCCTGGAGACCGGGTTGGGATGAGCAGTTCTTC.

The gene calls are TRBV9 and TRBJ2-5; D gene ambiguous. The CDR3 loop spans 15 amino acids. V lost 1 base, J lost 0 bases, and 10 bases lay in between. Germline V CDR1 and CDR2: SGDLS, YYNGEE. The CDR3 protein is CASSVRGSDQETQYF. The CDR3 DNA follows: TGTGCCAGCAGCGTACGAGGCTCTGACCAAGAGACCCAGTACTTC.

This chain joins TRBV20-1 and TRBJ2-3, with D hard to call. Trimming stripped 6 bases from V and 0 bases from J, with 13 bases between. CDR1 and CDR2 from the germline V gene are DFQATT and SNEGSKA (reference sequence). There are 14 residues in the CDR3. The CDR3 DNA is TGCAGTGCCACGGCAGAAACGAGCACAGATACGCAGTATTTT. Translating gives CSATAETSTDTQYF.

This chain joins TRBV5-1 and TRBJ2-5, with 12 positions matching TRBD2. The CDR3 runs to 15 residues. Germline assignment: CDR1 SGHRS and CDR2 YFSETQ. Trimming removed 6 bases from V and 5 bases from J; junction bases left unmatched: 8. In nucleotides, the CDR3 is TGCGCCAGCACCAGACTAGCGGGGGTTCGGGAGACCCAGTACTTC. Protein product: CASTRLAGVRETQYF.

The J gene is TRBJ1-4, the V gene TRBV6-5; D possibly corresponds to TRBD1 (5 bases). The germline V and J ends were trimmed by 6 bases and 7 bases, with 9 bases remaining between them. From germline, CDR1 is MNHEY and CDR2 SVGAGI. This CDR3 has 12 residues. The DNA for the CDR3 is TGTGCCAGCAGCCGTGACAGTGAAAAACTGTTTTTT. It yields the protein CASSRDSEKLFF.

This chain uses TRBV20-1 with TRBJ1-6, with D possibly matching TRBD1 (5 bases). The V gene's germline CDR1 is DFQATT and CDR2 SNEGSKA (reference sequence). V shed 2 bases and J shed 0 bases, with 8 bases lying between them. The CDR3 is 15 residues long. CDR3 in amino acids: CSARPGSSYNSPLHF. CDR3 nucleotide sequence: TGCAGTGCTAGACCAGGGAGCTCCTATAATTCACCCCTCCACTTT.

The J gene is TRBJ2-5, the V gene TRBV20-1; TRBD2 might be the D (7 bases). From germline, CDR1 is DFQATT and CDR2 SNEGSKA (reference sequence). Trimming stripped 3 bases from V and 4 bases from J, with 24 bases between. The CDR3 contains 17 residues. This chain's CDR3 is CSASPLGGGLVGETQYF. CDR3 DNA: TGCAGTGCTAGCCCTCTTGGGGGGGGCTTGGTGGGAGAGACCCAGTACTTC.

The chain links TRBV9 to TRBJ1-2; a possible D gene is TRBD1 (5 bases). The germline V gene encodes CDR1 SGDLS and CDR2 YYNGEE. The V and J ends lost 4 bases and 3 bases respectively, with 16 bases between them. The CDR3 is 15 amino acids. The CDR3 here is CASSPALRDHYGYTF. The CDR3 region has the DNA TGTGCCAGCAGCCCCGCCCTCAGGGACCACTATGGCTACACCTTC. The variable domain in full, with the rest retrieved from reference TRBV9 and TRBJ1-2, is DSGVTQTPKHLITATGQRVTLRCSPRSGDLSVYWYQQSLDQGLQFLIQYYNGEERAKGNILERFSAQQFPDLHSELNLSSLELGDSALYFCASSPALRDHYGYTFGSGTRLTVV.

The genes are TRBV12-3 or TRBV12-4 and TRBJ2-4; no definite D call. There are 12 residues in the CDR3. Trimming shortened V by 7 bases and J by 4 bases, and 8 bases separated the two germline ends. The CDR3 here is CASTDKKNIQYF. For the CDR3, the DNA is TGTGCCAGCACTGACAAGAAAAACATTCAGTACTTC.

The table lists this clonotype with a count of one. The CDR3 sequence: CASSWDRRNTDTQYF. CDR3 in DNA: TGCGCCAGCAGCTGGGACAGGAGGAACACAGATACGCAGTATTTT. The V and J genes are TRBV5-1 and TRBJ2-3; 8 bases agree with TRBD1. Germline V lookup: CDR1 SGHRS, CDR2 YFSETQ. V trimming: 3 bases; J trimming: 2 bases; junction bases outside the gene matches: 5. This CDR3 is 15 amino acids long.

CDR3 sequence: CASSYGLRGGTQYF. CDR3 sequence (DNA): TGTGCCAGCAGTTACGGCCTAAGAGGCGGGACCCAGTACTTC. The chain recombines TRBV6-5 with TRBJ2-5, with unresolved D. Germline assignment: CDR1 MNHEY and CDR2 SVGAGI. With 2 bases removed from V and 7 bases from J, the gap between germline ends came to 14 bases. The CDR3 runs to 14 residues.